This entry lists 25 T cell receptor beta chains sequenced from one sample in a study of beta chain features in type 1 diabetes. Study-level points and caveats: Among all four CD4+ subsets, Type 1 diabetes patients had TCRB CDR3s that were moderately but significantly shorter.

No antigen has been identified for these receptors. Expressed TCRB transcripts got sequenced, as all isolated RNA was reverse transcribed. Data came from immunoSEQ multiplex PCR; TCRdb stores just in-frame clones and leaves some out. The data show around 250,000 clones, around 21% seen once. Sample: naive CD4+ T cells from blood. These receptors originate from a woman in her 40s with type 1 diabetes.

This chain connects TRBV7-6 to TRBJ2-7, with TRBD1 as a possible D gene (6 bases). The length of the CDR3 is 15 residues. Trimming stripped 2 bases from V and 1 base from J, with 12 bases between. Germline V gene lookup returns CDR1 SGHVS and CDR2 FNYEAQ. CDR3 nucleotides: TGTGCCAGCAGCTTATCGGACAGTGAGTCCTACGAGCAGTACTTC. Translated: CASSLSDSESYEQYF.

This sequence joins TRBV6-6 and TRBJ1-1, with no clear D. This CDR3 has 13 residues. Germline values: CDR1 MNHNY, CDR2 SVGAGI (reference sequence). With 2 bases removed from V and 1 base from J, the gap between germline ends came to 5 bases. CDR3 DNA sequence: TGTGCCAGCAGTTACGCGAAGAACACTGAAGCTTTCTTT. Translated: CASSYAKNTEAFF.

The CDR3 region is CASSLGSFQGETQYF. The CDR3 coding sequence is TGTGCCAGCAGCTTAGGATCTTTCCAGGGAGAGACCCAGTACTTC. This chain connects TRBV7-3 to TRBJ2-5; D possibly corresponds to TRBD1 (5 bases). The germline CDR1 and CDR2 sequences are SGHTA and FQGTGA. V was trimmed by 2 bases and J by 4 bases, leaving 14 bases between them. The CDR3 is made up of 15 amino acids. The variable domain in full, completed from reference TRBV7-3 and TRBJ2-5, reads GAGVSQTPSNKVTEKGKYVELRCDPISGHTALYWYRQSLGQGPEFLIYFQGTGAADDSGLPNDRFFAVRPEGSVSTLKIQRTERGDSAVYLCASSLGSFQGETQYFGPGTRLLVL.

J is TRBJ1-1 and V is TRBV30, with a possible D match to TRBD1 (5 bases). Germline CDR1 and CDR2: GTSNPN and SVGIG (reference sequence). The CDR3 is made up of 12 amino acids. Trimming took off 3 bases at V and 6 bases at J, with 11 bases between the two ends. The CDR3 reads CAWSKGEAEAFF. DNA for the CDR3: TGTGCCTGGAGCAAAGGGGAAGCTGAAGCTTTCTTT.

The chain employs TRBV28 and TRBJ2-7; 8 bases align to TRBD2. This CDR3 region has 13 residues. Germline CDR1 MDHEN, CDR2 SYDVKM. J gave up 5 bases and V 8 bases, and 8 bases lay outside the gene matches. CDR3 DNA: TGTGCCAGCCAGAGCGGGAGTGGCGACGAGCAGTACTTC. This sequence encodes CASQSGSGDEQYF.

V usage is TRBV9 and J usage is TRBJ1-6; 8 nucleotides align to TRBD1. This CDR3 is 15 amino acids long. Trimming removed 4 bases from V and 10 bases from J; junction bases left unmatched: 10. CDR1 and CDR2 (germline): SGDLS, YYNGEE. CDR3 bases: TGTGCCAGCAGCATCCGGGACAGGATTGACTCACCCCTCCACTTT. As protein: CASSIRDRIDSPLHF. Combining the CDR3 with reference TRBV9 and TRBJ1-6 gives the whole variable domain DSGVTQTPKHLITATGQRVTLRCSPRSGDLSVYWYQQSLDQGLQFLIQYYNGEERAKGNILERFSAQQFPDLHSELNLSSLELGDSALYFCASSIRDRIDSPLHFGNGTRLTVT.

This clone was observed a handful of times. The rearrangement joins TRBV4-3 to TRBJ2-1; TRBD2 is a possible D gene (6 bases). Germline V gives CDR1 LGHNA, CDR2 YSLEER. The V gene lost 2 bases and the J gene lost 5 bases, with 10 bases spanning the gap. This CDR3 has 14 amino acids. The CDR3 sequence: CASSQPGLNNEQFF. DNA for the CDR3: TGCGCCAGCAGCCAACCGGGACTGAACAATGAGCAGTTCTTC.

This clone was detected a few times. This rearrangement joins TRBV28 to TRBJ1-1; D uncertain. Germline CDR1 MDHEN, CDR2 SYDVKM. This CDR3 is built from 11 residues. Trimming took 7 bases from V and 1 from J, leaving 4 bases between them. The CDR3 loop reads CASIRNTEAFF. CDR3 sequence (DNA): TGTGCCAGCATCAGGAACACTGAAGCTTTCTTT.

V gene TRBV4-1 combines with J gene TRBJ1-2, with 7 bases identical to TRBD1. The germline gives CDR1 MGHRA, CDR2 YSYEKL. Trimming removed 0 bases from V and 0 bases from J; junction bases left unmatched: 13. The CDR3 sequence is 19 residues long. CDR3 DNA: TGCGCCAGCAGCCAAGATAGCGGGACAGCTGGCTTAGCTAACTATGGCTACACCTTC. This encodes CASSQDSGTAGLANYGYTF.

The sample holds a few counts of this clone. This sequence joins TRBV9 and TRBJ2-5; 9 positions agree with TRBD2. The V segment lost 0 bases and the J segment 2 bases; nucleotides outside the gene matches: 8. The length of the CDR3 is 17 residues. The germline CDR1 and CDR2 sequences are SGDLS and YYNGEE. The CDR3 is CASSVGSSGGSQETQYF. DNA for the CDR3: TGTGCCAGCAGCGTAGGGAGTAGCGGGGGATCACAAGAGACCCAGTACTTC.

The V and J genes are TRBV4-3 and TRBJ2-3; maybe TRBD2 (6 bases). The V and J ends lost 6 bases and 2 bases respectively, with 9 bases between them. CDR3 length equals 13 residues. In germline, CDR1 is LGHNA, CDR2 YSLEER. CDR3 in amino acids: CASRGLLTDTQYF. In DNA, the CDR3 is TGCGCCAGCAGGGGACTGCTCACAGATACGCAGTATTTT.

This clone was observed a handful of times. This chain links TRBV28 with TRBJ1-5; D might be TRBD1 (6 bases). Germline V CDR1 and CDR2: MDHEN, SYDVKM. The CDR3 length is 15 residues. Trimming stripped 5 bases from V and 3 bases from J, with 14 bases between. CDR3 nucleotide sequence: TGTGCCAGCAGTCCCCCGGACAGCTACAATCAGCCCCAGCATTTT. Amino acid sequence: CASSPPDSYNQPQHF.

The rearrangement uses TRBV7-9 and TRBJ2-7; tentatively, D is TRBD1 (6 bases). V gave up 9 bases and J gave up 0 bases, with 12 bases separating them. This CDR3 is 13 amino acids long. CDR1 is SEHNR, CDR2 FQNEAQ, per germline (reference sequence). Here the CDR3 reads CASTRTASYEQYF. In DNA, the CDR3 is TGTGCCAGTACACGGACAGCCTCCTACGAGCAGTACTTC.

The V and J genes are TRBV9 and TRBJ1-1, with 8 bases that match TRBD1. V gave up 2 bases and J gave up 6 bases; unmatched junction bases: 6. CDR3 length: 14 amino acids. Per germline, CDR1 SGDLS and CDR2 YYNGEE. The CDR3 coding sequence is TGTGCCAGCAGCGTCAGGGGGCAGGAGGCTGAAGCTTTCTTT. Its protein is CASSVRGQEAEAFF.

This clone was seen more than once but under ten times. The genes are TRBV5-4 and TRBJ2-3, with D perhaps matching TRBD1 (5 bases). V lost 7 bases and J 1 base, leaving 7 bases between the germline ends. Per the germline V gene, CDR1 is SGHNT and CDR2 is YYREEE (reference sequence). The length of the CDR3 is 12 residues. The DNA for the CDR3 is TGTGCCAGCGGGGCCGGCACAGATACGCAGTATTTT. Translation gives CASGAGTDTQYF.

The rearrangement links TRBV6-5 to TRBJ2-7, with TRBD1 matching 8 bases. Trimming removed 2 bases from V and 2 bases from J; junction bases left unmatched: 8. CDR3 length equals 16 residues. CDR1 and CDR2 from the germline V gene are MNHEY and SVGAGI. CDR3 region: CASSYATGAGTYEQYF. The DNA of the CDR3 is TGTGCCAGCAGTTACGCGACAGGGGCGGGAACCTACGAGCAGTACTTC.

The chain links TRBV7-9 to TRBJ2-6; no clear D gene. The V gene lost 6 bases and the J gene lost 0 bases, with 6 bases spanning the gap. CDR1 SEHNR and CDR2 FQNEAQ come from the germline V gene (reference sequence). CDR3 length: 14 residues. The CDR3 nucleotides read TGTGCCAGCAGGACGGGCTCTGGGGCCAACGTCCTGACTTTC. It encodes CASRTGSGANVLTF. The variable domain in full, completed from reference TRBV7-9 and TRBJ2-6, reads DTGVSQNPRHKITKRGQNVTFRCDPISEHNRLYWYRQTLGQGPEFLTYFQNEAQLEKSRLLSDRFSAERPKGSFSTLEIQRTEQGDSAMYLCASRTGSGANVLTFGAGSRLTVL.

The chain recombines TRBV19 with TRBJ1-4; TRBD1 aligns across 8 bases. After removal of 5 bases from V and 5 bases from J, the junction contained 7 bases not matched to a gene. CDR3 length: 15 residues. In germline, CDR1 is LNHDA, CDR2 SQIVND (reference sequence). Here the CDR3 reads CASSVQGGENEKLFF. CDR3 nucleotide sequence: TGTGCCAGTAGTGTACAGGGGGGAGAAAATGAAAAACTGTTTTTT.

This clone has only a few counts. The chain joins TRBV7-9 to TRBJ1-2; the D gene is possibly TRBD1 (6 bases). The CDR3 length is 12 residues. V lost 10 bases and J 8 bases, leaving 17 bases between the germline ends. Germline lookup yields CDR1 SEHNR and CDR2 FQNEAQ (reference sequence). CDR3 bases: TGTGCCACCCAGTCAGGGGAGAGGGGCTACACCTTC. It specifies CATQSGERGYTF.

This clone appeared a few times. Additional DNA sequences in this sample encode the identical CDR3. The chain carries TRBV30 and TRBJ2-7; 8 bases fit TRBD2. This CDR3 has 11 residues. CDR1 and CDR2 (germline): GTSNPN, SVGIG (reference sequence). V lost 4 bases, J lost 4 bases, and 0 bases stayed unmatched. The CDR3 loop is CAWTGGYEQYF. CDR3 DNA: TGTGCCTGGACGGGGGGGTACGAGCAGTACTTC. The variable domain in full, completed from reference TRBV30 and TRBJ2-7, reads SQTIHQWPATLVQPVGSPLSLECTVEGTSNPNLYWYRQAAGRGLQLLFYSVGIGQISSEVPQNLSASRPQDRQFILSSKKLLLSDSGFYLCAWTGGYEQYFGPGTRLTVT.

This clone was picked up a small number of times. One junction end disagrees with the germline gene, perhaps due to a read error. The J gene is TRBJ2-1, the V gene TRBV7-7, with D hard to call. Germline V gene sequence: CDR1 SSHAT, CDR2 FNYEAQ (reference sequence). The CDR3 runs to 18 residues. For the CDR3, the DNA is TGTGCTAGCAGCTTAGATGTCGCAGGCCTGCCCCCGAACAATGAGCAGTTCTTC. Amino acid sequence: CASSLDVAGLPPNNEQFF.

The chain uses TRBV2 and TRBJ2-1; weak D call: TRBD2 (7 bases). Germline-derived CDR1 and CDR2 are SNHLY and FYNNEI. This CDR3 contains 15 residues. Trimming left V 5 bases short and J 3 bases short, with 14 bases between. The CDR3 reads CASSQGLAVYNEQFF. CDR3 nucleotide sequence: TGTGCCAGCAGTCAGGGGCTAGCGGTCTACAATGAGCAGTTCTTC.

In its sample, this clone was seen a few times. V gene TRBV9 combines with J gene TRBJ2-3; the match to TRBD2 covers 13 bases. The junction had 9 bases not matched to a gene; V was cut back by 3 bases and J by 2 bases. The CDR3 covers 18 residues. Germline V gene sequence: CDR1 SGDLS, CDR2 YYNGEE. The CDR3 loop is CASSASWTSGGSTDTQYF. The CDR3 DNA reads TGTGCCAGCAGCGCCTCTTGGACTAGCGGGGGATCCACAGATACGCAGTATTTT.

The J gene is TRBJ2-6, the V gene TRBV2, with TRBD1 matching over 7 bases. Germline CDR1 SNHLY, CDR2 FYNNEI. With 6 bases clipped from V and 2 bases from J, the junction kept 1 base outside the gene matches. CDR3 size: 14 residues. The CDR3 nucleotides read TGTGCCAGCAGGGACAGGACTGGGGCCAACGTCCTGACTTTC. Residues: CASRDRTGANVLTF.

The chain combines TRBV5-1 with TRBJ2-7; possible D gene TRBD2, 6 bases. The V end lost 0 bases, the J end lost 3 bases, and 13 bases lay between the germline ends. Per the germline V gene, CDR1 is SGHRS and CDR2 is YFSETQ. This CDR3 contains 15 residues. The CDR3 bases are TGCGCCAGCAGCTTGGCCAGTGGGGGGAACTACGAGCAGTACTTC. Protein: CASSLASGGNYEQYF. Full variable domain (missing parts from reference TRBV5-1 and TRBJ2-7): KAGVTQTPRYLIKTRGQQVTLSCSPISGHRSVSWYQQTPGQGLQFLFEYFSETQRNKGNFPGRFSGRQFSNSRSEMNVSTLELGDSALYLCASSLASGGNYEQYFGPGTRLTVT.